The 29 T cell receptor beta chains given below trace back to one sample, sequenced in a study of CD8 T cells in Susac syndrome. Random-hexamer reverse transcription was applied to roughly 0.5 to 1 ug RNA. One entry per CDR3 protein, called by TCRdb with MiXCR from the immunoSEQ multiplex PCR reads. The sample consists of about 190,000 distinct CDR3 sequences, approximately 96% of them appearing once. The sequencing sample was made of CD4+ T cells from PBMCs. The origin of the receptors is a human donor with Susac syndrome.

V is TRBV11-2 and J is TRBJ1-3; D not certain. Germline V gene sequence: CDR1 SGHAT, CDR2 FQNNGV. CDR3 length: 12 residues. Trimming shortened V by 7 bases and J by 3 bases, and 7 bases separated the two germline ends. This CDR3 is CASTSFGNTIYF. As DNA, the CDR3 is TGTGCCAGCACATCCTTTGGAAACACCATATATTTT. The full variable domain, completed using reference TRBV11-2 and TRBJ1-3, is EAGVAQSPRYKIIEKRQSVAFWCNPISGHATLYWYQQILGQGPKLLIQFQNNGVVDDSQLPKDRFSAERLKGVDSTLKIQPAKLEDSAVYLCASTSFGNTIYFGEGSWLTVV.

The rearrangement joins TRBV2 to TRBJ2-7, with TRBD2 matching 7 bases. V lost 3 bases to trimming and J lost 3 bases; unmatched junction nucleotides: 5. This CDR3 has 14 residues. Germline CDR1 and CDR2: SNHLY and FYNNEI. CDR3 DNA sequence: TGTGCCAGCAGTGACCGAGCGGGGAGCTACGAGCAGTACTTC. Translation: CASSDRAGSYEQYF.

The chain is built from TRBV12-5 and TRBJ2-7; 8 bases match TRBD1. There are 13 residues in the CDR3. The ends lost 6 bases at V and 5 bases at J; junction bases unmatched: 6. Per the germline V gene, CDR1 is LGHNT and CDR2 is FRNRAP. CDR3 DNA sequence: TGTGCTAGTGGGCAGACAGGGGACAACGAGCAGTACTTC. Amino acids: CASGQTGDNEQYF.

The chain joins TRBV3-1 to TRBJ2-2; D gene ambiguous. The CDR3 consists of 14 residues. Trimming removed 7 bases at V and 1 base at J, with 10 bases between. The germline V gene has CDR1 LGHDT and CDR2 YNNKEL (reference sequence). The CDR3 here is CASTQEGNTGELFF. CDR3 DNA sequence: TGTGCCAGCACTCAGGAAGGGAACACCGGGGAGCTGTTTTTT. Supplemented by reference TRBV3-1 and TRBJ2-2, the full variable domain reads DTAVSQTPKYLVTQMGNDKSIKCEQNLGHDTMYWYKQDSKKFLKIMFSYNNKELIINETVPNRFSPKSPDKAHLNLHINSLELGDSAVYFCASTQEGNTGELFFGEGSRLTVL.

The rearrangement links TRBV27 to TRBJ2-1, with D perhaps matching TRBD1 (6 bases). Germline V gene sequence: CDR1 MNHEY, CDR2 SMNVEV (reference sequence). The V end lost 6 bases, the J end lost 7 bases, and 13 bases lay between the germline ends. There are 13 residues in the CDR3. The CDR3 DNA is TGTGCCAGCAGACAGGGTAGAAGGAATGAGCAGTTCTTC. Its protein is CASRQGRRNEQFF.

The rearrangement links TRBV5-6 to TRBJ1-2, with no clear D. V was clipped by 1 base and J by 4 bases, with 5 bases between them. The CDR3 runs 12 residues. Germline CDR1 is SGHDT and CDR2 is YYEEEE. In DNA form, the CDR3 reads TGTGCCAGCAGCTTGTCGACCTATGGCTACACCTTC. Translating it yields CASSLSTYGYTF.

The chain is built from TRBV18 and TRBJ1-2; 10 nucleotides align to TRBD1. The CDR3 has 16 amino acids. CDR1 KGHSH and CDR2 LQKENI come from the germline V gene. Trimming cost V 5 bases and J 3 bases; bases outside gene matches: 9. The CDR3 bases are TGTGCCAGCTCAAGCTATCCCGGGACAGGGGACTATGGCTACACCTTC. Amino acid sequence: CASSSYPGTGDYGYTF. The entire variable domain, with the rest obtained from reference TRBV18 and TRBJ1-2, is as follows: NAGVMQNPRHLVRRRGQEARLRCSPMKGHSHVYWYRQLPEEGLKFMVYLQKENIIDESGMPKERFSAEFPKEGPSILRIQQVVRGDSAAYFCASSSYPGTGDYGYTFGSGTRLTVV.

This clonotype was seen once. This chain joins TRBV6-2 or TRBV6-3 and TRBJ1-5; D unclear. The CDR3 loop spans 11 amino acids. The germline V gene encodes CDR1 MNHEY and CDR2 SVGEGT. Trimming removed 6 bases from V and 11 bases from J, with 11 bases in between. The CDR3 DNA is TGTGCCAGCAGAGCTGACACGGCCCAGCATTTT. The encoded protein is CASRADTAQHF.

The V and J genes are TRBV3-1 and TRBJ2-5, with 7 bases that match TRBD2. Germline CDR1 and CDR2: LGHDT and YNNKEL (reference sequence). V lost 3 bases, J lost 1 base, and 2 bases stayed unmatched. CDR3 length: 14 amino acids. The chain's CDR3 is CASSHTSAQETQYF. DNA of the CDR3: TGTGCCAGCAGCCATACTAGCGCCCAAGAGACCCAGTACTTC.

This clonotype was seen a single time. The chain carries TRBV5-1 and TRBJ2-5; D gene unclear. With 3 bases removed from V and 7 bases from J, the gap between germline ends came to 22 bases. Germline V gives CDR1 SGHRS, CDR2 YFSETQ. The CDR3 length is 16 residues. CDR3 DNA sequence: TGCGCCAGCAGCTCTGGCGACGCTGCCGGCGGTCGGACCCAGTACTTC. Amino acid sequence: CASSSGDAAGGRTQYF.

J is TRBJ2-6 and V is TRBV19, with D unresolved. Trimming left V 6 bases short and J 1 base short, with 10 bases between. This CDR3 has 15 amino acids. Germline values: CDR1 LNHDA, CDR2 SQIVND (reference sequence). CDR3 loop: CASRRVESGANVLTF. The CDR3 bases are TGTGCCAGTAGGCGCGTTGAGTCTGGGGCCAACGTCCTGACTTTC.

This clonotype was counted a single time. The chain carries TRBV5-4 and TRBJ2-7, with 12 nucleotides matching TRBD2. Germline V gene data show CDR1 as SGHNT and CDR2 as YYREEE (reference sequence). The CDR3 covers 16 residues. J was trimmed by 2 bases and V by 2 bases; bases with no gene match: 5. The CDR3 DNA is TGTGCCAGCAGCTTTCAACTAGCGGGGGGTGCCTACGAGCAGTACTTC. Translated, it gives CASSFQLAGGAYEQYF.

Concerning this clonotype: An end of the junction differs from the germline gene, which may be a read error. The V and J genes are TRBV5-1 and TRBJ1-1; 10 positions match TRBD1. The CDR3 is 13 amino acids. Per the germline V gene, CDR1 is SGHRS and CDR2 is YFSETQ. For the CDR3, the DNA is TGCGCCACCTCGGGACAGGGGAACTCTGAAGCTTTCTTT. Encoded protein: CATSGQGNSEAFF.

The chain carries TRBV6-1 and TRBJ1-4; maybe TRBD1 (5 bases). This CDR3 spans 14 amino acids. From germline, CDR1 is MNHNS and CDR2 SASEGT. V lost 2 bases and J 5 bases, leaving 9 bases between the germline ends. The CDR3 loop reads CASSETGRNEKLFF. Here the CDR3 DNA reads TGTGCCAGCAGTGAAACAGGACGAAATGAAAAACTGTTTTTT.

This chain links TRBV20-1 with TRBJ2-7, with TRBD2 matching over 7 bases. The CDR3 is made up of 13 amino acids. Germline V gene lookup returns CDR1 DFQATT and CDR2 SNEGSKA (reference sequence). V gave up 3 bases and J gave up 4 bases; unmatched junction bases: 6. The CDR3 is CSARLGGVYEQYF. The CDR3 nucleotides are TGCAGTGCTAGGCTTGGGGGGGTTTACGAGCAGTACTTC.

This chain uses TRBV29-1 with TRBJ2-2, with 10 bases fitting TRBD1. The V gene's germline CDR1 is SQVTM and CDR2 ANQGSEA. This CDR3 has 15 amino acids. J lost 5 bases, V lost 6 bases, and 9 bases had no gene match. The CDR3 DNA follows: TGCAGCGTGACCCCCCGGACAGGGGGTACCGGGGAGCTGTTTTTT. It is translated as CSVTPRTGGTGELFF.

The gene calls are TRBV14 and TRBJ2-7, with D perhaps given as TRBD1 or TRBD2 (6 bases each). Trimming removed 2 bases from V and 6 bases from J, with 14 bases in between. Germline CDR1 is SGHDN and CDR2 is FVKESK. This CDR3 is 14 amino acids long. As DNA, the CDR3 is TGTGCCAGCAGCCAAATGGTAGAGGGGGGCGAGCAGTACTTC. Its protein is CASSQMVEGGEQYF.

This chain joins TRBV29-1 and TRBJ1-1, with D possibly being TRBD1 (5 bases). Trimming cost V 7 bases and J 5 bases, with 17 bases left between them. This CDR3 contains 13 residues. Germline lookup yields CDR1 SQVTM and CDR2 ANQGSEA. The CDR3 DNA reads TGCAGCGCTCTCTCGGGGCTGGCTACTGAAGCTTTCTTT. Its protein is CSALSGLATEAFF.

This chain links TRBV12-3 or TRBV12-4 with TRBJ1-2; D unresolved. The CDR3 sequence is 13 residues long. V lost 3 bases to trimming and J lost 4 bases, with 9 bases between them. The DNA of the CDR3 is TGTGCCAGCAGTTTCGCGGACCGCTATGGCTACACCTTC. Its protein product is CASSFADRYGYTF.

The rearrangement joins TRBV6-5 to TRBJ2-3, with 7 bases matching TRBD1. The CDR3 covers 17 residues. Germline CDR1 and CDR2: MNHEY and SVGAGI. After removal of 3 bases from V and 5 bases from J, the junction contained 14 bases not matched to a gene. CDR3 nucleotides: TGTGCCAGCAGTTATGACAGGGCTCTAAACCTCGGAGATACGCAGTATTTT. Protein product: CASSYDRALNLGDTQYF.

A few counts support this clonotype. V is TRBV6-6 and J is TRBJ2-2; maybe TRBD1 (5 bases). V was clipped by 5 bases and J by 1 base, with 8 bases between them. CDR1 and CDR2 from the germline V gene are MNHNY and SVGAGI (reference sequence). This CDR3 spans 14 amino acids. The CDR3: CASSPGQNTGELFF. In DNA form, the CDR3 reads TGTGCCAGCAGTCCCGGACAGAACACCGGGGAGCTGTTTTTT.

Points on this clonotype: Its ends do not fully match the called genes, so a read error is possible. The chain has TRBV4-2 and TRBJ1-3, with TRBD1 as a possible D gene (5 bases). The germline CDR1 and CDR2 sequences are LGHNA and YNFKEQ. CDR3 size: 12 residues. Here the CDR3 DNA reads TGTGCCAGCAGCCGATATTCCGGGACCGTAAGTTTT. It specifies CASSRYSGTVSF.

This clonotype came up once. This sequence joins TRBV11-2 and TRBJ2-3; 8 nucleotides match TRBD1. The length of the CDR3 is 15 residues. Germline-derived CDR1 and CDR2 are SGHAT and FQNNGV. With V trimmed by 2 bases and J by 0 bases, 1 base remained unmatched. The CDR3 reads CASSLRQGSTDTQYF. The DNA of the CDR3 is TGTGCCAGCAGCTTAAGACAGGGGAGCACAGATACGCAGTATTTT.

The chain combines TRBV18 with TRBJ2-7; D possibly corresponds to TRBD2 (7 bases). Germline CDR1 KGHSH, CDR2 LQKENI. With 0 bases removed from V and 5 bases from J, the gap between germline ends came to 14 bases. This CDR3 spans 15 amino acids. The DNA of the CDR3 is TGTGCCAGCTCACCACCGACCGGGGGGCGAAACGAGCAGTACTTC. Its protein product is CASSPPTGGRNEQYF.

The chain recombines TRBV6-1 with TRBJ2-7; TRBD2 might be the D (6 bases). Trimming took 6 bases from V and 3 from J, leaving 24 bases between them. Germline V CDR1 and CDR2: MNHNS, SASEGT. This CDR3 comprises 17 residues. The CDR3 nucleotides read TGTGCCAGCAGCCGAGTTACAGGACGAATGGGAGGCTACGAGCAGTACTTC. Its protein product is CASSRVTGRMGGYEQYF.

This clonotype was observed a single time. The chain couples TRBV19 to TRBJ1-5; D not certain. V was trimmed by 6 bases and J by 5 bases, leaving 17 bases between them. The CDR3 is 15 amino acids. The germline V gene encodes CDR1 LNHDA and CDR2 SQIVND (reference sequence). CDR3: CASSQFRSAHQPQHF. CDR3 DNA: TGTGCCAGTAGCCAGTTCCGAAGTGCCCATCAGCCCCAGCATTTT.

This chain connects TRBV6-5 to TRBJ2-5; either TRBD1 or TRBD2 may fit D (5 bases each). V gave up 0 bases and J gave up 9 bases, with 14 bases separating them. Germline values: CDR1 MNHEY, CDR2 SVGAGI. The CDR3 contains 14 residues. This chain's CDR3 is CASSYSRGLGAQYF. The CDR3 DNA reads as TGTGCCAGCAGTTACTCGAGGGGCCTAGGGGCCCAGTACTTC.

The gene calls are TRBV15 and TRBJ2-5; tentatively, D is TRBD2 (7 bases). Looked up from germline, CDR1 is LNHNV and CDR2 is YYDKDF (reference sequence). The V end was cut by 0 bases, the J end by 6 bases, with 14 bases between. The CDR3 runs to 15 residues. CDR3 residues: CATSREGGQLKTQYF. In DNA form, the CDR3 reads TGTGCCACCAGCAGAGAGGGGGGGCAGCTAAAGACCCAGTACTTC.

The chain joins TRBV5-1 to TRBJ2-7; no definite D call. Germline loops: CDR1 SGHRS, CDR2 YFSETQ. CDR3 length: 12 amino acids. V was cut by 0 bases and J by 5 bases, with 6 bases left in between. CDR3 sequence: CASSLGPNEQYF. The CDR3 coding sequence is TGCGCCAGCAGCTTGGGACCGAACGAGCAGTACTTC.